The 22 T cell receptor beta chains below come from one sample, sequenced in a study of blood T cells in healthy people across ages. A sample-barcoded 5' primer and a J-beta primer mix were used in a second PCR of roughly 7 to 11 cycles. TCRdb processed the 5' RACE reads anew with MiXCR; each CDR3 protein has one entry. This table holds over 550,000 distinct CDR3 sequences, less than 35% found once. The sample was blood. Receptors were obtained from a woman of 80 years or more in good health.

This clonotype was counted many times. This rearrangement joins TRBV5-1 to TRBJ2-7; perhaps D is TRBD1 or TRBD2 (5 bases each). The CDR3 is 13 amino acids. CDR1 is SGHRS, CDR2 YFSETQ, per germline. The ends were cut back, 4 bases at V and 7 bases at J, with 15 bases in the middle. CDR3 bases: TGCGCCAGCAGCCTACAAGGGACGGGGGAGCAGTACTTC. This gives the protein CASSLQGTGEQYF. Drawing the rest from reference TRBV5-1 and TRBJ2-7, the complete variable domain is KAGVTQTPRYLIKTRGQQVTLSCSPISGHRSVSWYQQTPGQGLQFLFEYFSETQRNKGNFPGRFSGRQFSNSRSEMNVSTLELGDSALYLCASSLQGTGEQYFGPGTRLTVT.

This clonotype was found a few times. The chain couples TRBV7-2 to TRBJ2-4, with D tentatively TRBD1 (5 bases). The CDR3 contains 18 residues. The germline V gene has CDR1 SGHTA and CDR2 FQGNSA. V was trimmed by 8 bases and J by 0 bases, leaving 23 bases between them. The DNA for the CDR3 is TGTGCCAGCGTAGGGGATATAGGGGATTCCTTAGCCAAAAACATTCAGTACTTC. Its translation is CASVGDIGDSLAKNIQYF.

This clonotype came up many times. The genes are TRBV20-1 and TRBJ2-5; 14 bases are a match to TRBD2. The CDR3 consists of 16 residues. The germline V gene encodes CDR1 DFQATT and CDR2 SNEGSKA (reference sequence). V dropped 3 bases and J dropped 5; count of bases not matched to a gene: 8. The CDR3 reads CSARMTSGGALETQYF. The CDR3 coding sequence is TGCAGTGCTAGGATGACTAGCGGGGGGGCCTTGGAGACCCAGTACTTC.

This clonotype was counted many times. Here the CDR3 DNA reads TGCAGTGCTAGTAGACAGGGGTTTAATCAGCCCCAGCATTTT. As protein: CSASRQGFNQPQHF. V is TRBV20-1 and J is TRBJ1-5; 8 nucleotides line up with TRBD1. The germline V gene encodes CDR1 DFQATT and CDR2 SNEGSKA (reference sequence). CDR3 length: 14 residues. The junction had 5 bases not matched to a gene; V was cut back by 3 bases and J by 4 bases.

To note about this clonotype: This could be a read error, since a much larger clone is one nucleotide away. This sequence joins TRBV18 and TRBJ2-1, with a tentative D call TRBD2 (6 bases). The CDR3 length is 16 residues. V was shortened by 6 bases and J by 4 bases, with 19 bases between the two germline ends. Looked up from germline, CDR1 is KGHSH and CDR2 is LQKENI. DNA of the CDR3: TGTGCCAGCTCCAAAATCAACGGGGGATATTACAATGAGCAGTTCTTC. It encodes CASSKINGGYYNEQFF.

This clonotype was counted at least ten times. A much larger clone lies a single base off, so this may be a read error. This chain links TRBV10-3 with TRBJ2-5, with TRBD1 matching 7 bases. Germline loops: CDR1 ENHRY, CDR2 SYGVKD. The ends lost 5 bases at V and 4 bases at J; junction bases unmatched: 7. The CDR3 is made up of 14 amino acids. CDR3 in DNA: TGTGCCATCAGTACCCTGGGACAGCGAGAGACCCAGTACTTC. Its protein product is CAISTLGQRETQYF.

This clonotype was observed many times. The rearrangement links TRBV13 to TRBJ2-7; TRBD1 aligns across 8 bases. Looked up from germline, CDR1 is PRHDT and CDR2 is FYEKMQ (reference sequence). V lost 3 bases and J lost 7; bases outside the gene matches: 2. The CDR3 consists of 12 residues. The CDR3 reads CASSFDRGEQYF. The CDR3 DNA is TGTGCCAGCAGCTTCGACAGGGGAGAGCAGTACTTC.

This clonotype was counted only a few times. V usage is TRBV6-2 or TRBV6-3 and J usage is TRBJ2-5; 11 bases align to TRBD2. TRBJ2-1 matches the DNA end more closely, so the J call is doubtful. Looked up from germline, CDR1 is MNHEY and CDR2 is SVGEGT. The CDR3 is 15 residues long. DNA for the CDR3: TGTGCCAGCAGTCGTAGCGGGGGGGTACAAGAGACCCAGTTCTTC. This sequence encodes CASSRSGGVQETQFF.

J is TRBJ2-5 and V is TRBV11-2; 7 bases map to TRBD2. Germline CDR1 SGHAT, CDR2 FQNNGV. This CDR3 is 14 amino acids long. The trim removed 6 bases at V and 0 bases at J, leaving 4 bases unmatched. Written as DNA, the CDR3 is TGTGCCAGCAGACTCGGGGGGTACCAAGAGACCCAGTACTTC. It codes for CASRLGGYQETQYF. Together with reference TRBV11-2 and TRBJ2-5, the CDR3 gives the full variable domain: EAGVAQSPRYKIIEKRQSVAFWCNPISGHATLYWYQQILGQGPKLLIQFQNNGVVDDSQLPKDRFSAERLKGVDSTLKIQPAKLEDSAVYLCASRLGGYQETQYFGPGTRLLVL.

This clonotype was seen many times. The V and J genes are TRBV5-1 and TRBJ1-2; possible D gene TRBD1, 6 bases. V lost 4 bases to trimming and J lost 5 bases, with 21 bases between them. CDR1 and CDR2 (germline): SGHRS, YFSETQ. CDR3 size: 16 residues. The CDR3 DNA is TGCGCCAGCAGCCTAGGGGATCTCAGAGGGGGTTATGGCTACACCTTC. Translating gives CASSLGDLRGGYGYTF. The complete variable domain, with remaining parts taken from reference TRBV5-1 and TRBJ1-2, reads KAGVTQTPRYLIKTRGQQVTLSCSPISGHRSVSWYQQTPGQGLQFLFEYFSETQRNKGNFPGRFSGRQFSNSRSEMNVSTLELGDSALYLCASSLGDLRGGYGYTFGSGTRLTVV.

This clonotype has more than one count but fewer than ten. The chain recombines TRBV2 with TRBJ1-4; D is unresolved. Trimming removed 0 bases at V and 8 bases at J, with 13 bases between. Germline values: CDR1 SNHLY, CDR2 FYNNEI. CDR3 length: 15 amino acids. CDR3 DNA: TGTGCCAGCAGTGAAGCAGCGGGAGTGGGGGAAAAACTGTTTTTT. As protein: CASSEAAGVGEKLFF.

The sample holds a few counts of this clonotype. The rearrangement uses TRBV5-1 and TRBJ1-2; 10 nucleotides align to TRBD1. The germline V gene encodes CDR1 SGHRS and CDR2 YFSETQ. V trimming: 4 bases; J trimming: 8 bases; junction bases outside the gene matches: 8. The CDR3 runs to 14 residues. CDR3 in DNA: TGCGCCAGCAGCGTCAAGACAGGGGGCCGAGGCTACACCTTC. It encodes CASSVKTGGRGYTF. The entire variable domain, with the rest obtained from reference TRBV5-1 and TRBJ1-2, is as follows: KAGVTQTPRYLIKTRGQQVTLSCSPISGHRSVSWYQQTPGQGLQFLFEYFSETQRNKGNFPGRFSGRQFSNSRSEMNVSTLELGDSALYLCASSVKTGGRGYTFGSGTRLTVV.

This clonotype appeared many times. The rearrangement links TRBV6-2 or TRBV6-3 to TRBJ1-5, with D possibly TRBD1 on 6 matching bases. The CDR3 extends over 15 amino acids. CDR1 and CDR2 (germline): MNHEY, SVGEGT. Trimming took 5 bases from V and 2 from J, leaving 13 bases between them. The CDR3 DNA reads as TGTGCCAGCAGTCTAGGGGGATTTCGCAATCAGCCCCAGCATTTT. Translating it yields CASSLGGFRNQPQHF.

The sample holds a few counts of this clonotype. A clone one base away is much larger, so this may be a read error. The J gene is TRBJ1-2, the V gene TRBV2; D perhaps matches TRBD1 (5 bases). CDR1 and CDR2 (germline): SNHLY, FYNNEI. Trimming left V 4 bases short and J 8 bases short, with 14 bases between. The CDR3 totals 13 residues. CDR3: CASSGVTGSGYTF. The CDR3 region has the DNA TGTGCCAGCAGTGGGGTAACAGGATCCGGCTACACCTTC.

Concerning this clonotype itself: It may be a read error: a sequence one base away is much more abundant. CDR3 amino acids: CVSSYDSLGEKLFF. Here the CDR3 DNA reads TGTGTCAGCAGTTACGACTCATTGGGCGAAAAACTGTTTTTT. The chain combines TRBV6-6 with TRBJ1-4, with D uncertain. The CDR3 is made up of 14 amino acids. Germline loops: CDR1 MNHNY, CDR2 SVGAGI (reference sequence).

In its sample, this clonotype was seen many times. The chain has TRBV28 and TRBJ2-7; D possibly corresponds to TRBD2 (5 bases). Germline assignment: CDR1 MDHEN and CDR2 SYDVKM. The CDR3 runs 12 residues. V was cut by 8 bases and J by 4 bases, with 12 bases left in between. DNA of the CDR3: TGTGCCAGCCTGAGCGGATTTTACGAGCAGTACTTC. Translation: CASLSGFYEQYF. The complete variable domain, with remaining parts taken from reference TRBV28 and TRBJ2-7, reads DVKVTQSSRYLVKRTGEKVFLECVQDMDHENMFWYRQDPGLGLRLIYFSYDVKMKEKGDIPEGYSVSREKKERFSLILESASTNQTSMYLCASLSGFYEQYFGPGTRLTVT.

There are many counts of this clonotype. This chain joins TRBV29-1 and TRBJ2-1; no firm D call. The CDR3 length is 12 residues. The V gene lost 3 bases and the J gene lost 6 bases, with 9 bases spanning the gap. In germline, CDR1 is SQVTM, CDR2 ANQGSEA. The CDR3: CSVEVLSNEQFF. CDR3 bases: TGCAGCGTTGAGGTACTGTCCAATGAGCAGTTCTTC.

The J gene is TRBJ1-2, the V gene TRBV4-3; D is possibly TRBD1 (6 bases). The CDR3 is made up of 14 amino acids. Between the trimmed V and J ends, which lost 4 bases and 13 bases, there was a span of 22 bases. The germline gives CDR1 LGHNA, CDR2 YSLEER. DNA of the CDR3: TGCGCCAGCAGCCTTTTAGAGGACGGGGGCAGGGCCACCTTC. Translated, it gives CASSLLEDGGRATF.

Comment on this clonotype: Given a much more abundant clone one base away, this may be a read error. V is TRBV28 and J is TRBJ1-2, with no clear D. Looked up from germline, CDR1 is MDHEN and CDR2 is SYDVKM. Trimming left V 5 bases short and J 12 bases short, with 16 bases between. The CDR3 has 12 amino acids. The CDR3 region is CASSTGFDGHTF. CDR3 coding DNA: TGTGCCAGCAGTACCGGGTTTGACGGCCACACCTTC.

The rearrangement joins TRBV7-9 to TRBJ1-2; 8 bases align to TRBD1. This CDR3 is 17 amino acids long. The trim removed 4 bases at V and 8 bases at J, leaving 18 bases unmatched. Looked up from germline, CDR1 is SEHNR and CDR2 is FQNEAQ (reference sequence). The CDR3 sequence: CASSSQVLTGALGGYTF. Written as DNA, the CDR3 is TGTGCCAGCAGCTCCCAAGTATTGACAGGGGCCTTGGGAGGCTACACCTTC.

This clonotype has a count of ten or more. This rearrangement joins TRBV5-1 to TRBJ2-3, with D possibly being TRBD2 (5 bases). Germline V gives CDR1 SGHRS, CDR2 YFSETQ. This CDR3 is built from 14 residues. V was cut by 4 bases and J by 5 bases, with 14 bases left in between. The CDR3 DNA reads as TGCGCCAGCAGCCGCTTCAGCGGAGGAGATACGCAGTATTTT. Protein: CASSRFSGGDTQYF. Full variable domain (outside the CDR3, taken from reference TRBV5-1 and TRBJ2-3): KAGVTQTPRYLIKTRGQQVTLSCSPISGHRSVSWYQQTPGQGLQFLFEYFSETQRNKGNFPGRFSGRQFSNSRSEMNVSTLELGDSALYLCASSRFSGGDTQYFGPGTRLTVL.

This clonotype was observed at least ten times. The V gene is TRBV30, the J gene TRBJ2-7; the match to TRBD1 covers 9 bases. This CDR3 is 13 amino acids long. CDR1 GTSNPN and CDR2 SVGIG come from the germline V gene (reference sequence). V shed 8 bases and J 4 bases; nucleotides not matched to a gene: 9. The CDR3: CARQTGTGYEQYF. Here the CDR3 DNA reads TGTGCCCGACAAACCGGGACAGGGTACGAGCAGTACTTC.